The rows below give T cell receptor beta chains drawn from one sample of a study of T-cell memory formation after mild COVID-19. TCRdb re-analysed the 5' RACE reads in MiXCR, keeping a single row per CDR3 protein. The table shows tens of thousands of distinct CDR3 sequences, with roughly an eighth occurring only once. The specimen sequenced was PBMCs or a T cell subset sorted from them (not recorded which). Receptors were obtained from an adult woman who had mild COVID-19 (a few samples of this study predate the infection). Cell type and time point are not known. Both conserved end residues are part of each CDR3. The D gene is left open where the match is weak. Not all rows give a size; the values are once, few, many and, for expanded clones, a class.

>NA|TRBV10-2|TRBD1|TRBJ1-4
CASRGQPNEKLFF
TGCGCCAGCAGGGGACAGCCCAATGAAAAACTGTTTTTT
>NA|TRBV29-1|NA|TRBJ1-1
CSVASTEAFF
TGCAGCGTGGCGAGTACTGAAGCTTTCTTT
>NA|TRBV4-1|NA|TRBJ1-2
CASSQEREGYTF
TGCGCCAGCAGCCAAGAAAGGGAGGGCTACACCTTC
>NA|TRBV15|TRBD2|TRBJ2-1
CATSVGTTYYNEQFF
TGTGCCACCAGCGTCGGGACTACCTACTACAATGAGCAGTTCTTC
>NA|TRBV2|TRBD1|TRBJ1-1
CASSGRQGSTEAFF
TGTGCCAGCAGTGGCAGACAGGGTAGCACTGAAGCTTTCTTT
>NA|TRBV7-9|NA|TRBJ2-7
CASSSRDRASEQYF
TGTGCCAGCAGCTCACGCGACAGAGCCTCCGAGCAGTACTTC
>NA|TRBV6-5|TRBD1|TRBJ2-7
CASRTQGDEQYF
TGTGCCAGCAGGACACAGGGGGACGAGCAGTACTTC
>many|TRBV7-2|TRBD2|TRBJ2-3
CASSDNRGGTDTQYF
TGTGCCAGCAGCGATAACCGGGGGGGCACAGATACGCAGTATTTT
>NA|TRBV11-2|NA|TRBJ2-5
CASSLVVQETQYF
TGTGCCAGCAGCTTAGTGGTCCAAGAGACCCAGTACTTC
>NA|TRBV29-1|TRBD2|TRBJ2-2
CSVEVGSGGEWDTGELFF
TGCAGCGTTGAAGTTGGTAGCGGGGGGGAATGGGACACCGGGGAGCTGTTTTTT
>few|TRBV5-6|NA|TRBJ2-5
CASSLGVSVEETQYF
TGTGCCAGCAGCTTGGGGGTATCAGTCGAAGAGACCCAGTACTTC
>NA|TRBV28|TRBD2|TRBJ2-3
CASSFFGGSTDTQYF
TGTGCCAGCAGTTTTTTCGGGGGGAGCACAGATACGCAGTATTTT
>few|TRBV11-2|TRBD1|TRBJ2-5
CASSARQGTETQYF
TGTGCCAGCAGCGCCCGACAGGGGACGGAGACCCAGTACTTC
>NA|TRBV5-1|NA|TRBJ2-7
CASSWPGEGQYF
TGCGCCAGCAGTTGGCCTGGAGAGGGGCAGTACTTC
>NA|TRBV12-3/TRBV12-4|TRBD1|TRBJ1-1
CATASDRVTEAFF
TGTGCCACAGCATCGGACAGGGTAACTGAAGCTTTCTTT
>medium-sized|TRBV4-1|NA|TRBJ2-7
CASSQAYEQYF
TGCGCCAGCAGCCAGGCCTACGAGCAGTACTTC
>few|TRBV6-5|NA|TRBJ1-1
CASSYGQGDTEAFF
TGTGCCAGCAGTTACGGGCAGGGCGACACTGAAGCTTTCTTT
>NA|TRBV4-3|NA|TRBJ2-1
CASSQDPGFDEQFF
TGCGCCAGCAGCCAAGATCCGGGGTTCGATGAGCAGTTCTTC
>few|TRBV19|NA|TRBJ2-1
CASSPTSVSYNEQFF
TGTGCCAGTAGTCCAACAAGTGTCTCCTACAATGAGCAGTTCTTC
>NA|TRBV12-3/TRBV12-4|NA|TRBJ1-2
CASSFRGGNYGYTF
TGTGCCAGCAGTTTCCGGGGGGGAAACTATGGCTACACCTTC
>NA|TRBV2|NA|TRBJ2-7
CASSERAEEQYF
TGTGCCAGCAGTGAACGGGCGGAAGAGCAGTACTTC
>many|TRBV6-5|NA|TRBJ2-6
CASSYSTYGANVLTF
TGTGCCAGCAGTTACTCGACGTATGGGGCCAACGTCCTGACTTTC
>NA|TRBV18|NA|TRBJ1-5
CASSPILTFAEGNQPQHF
TGTGCCAGCTCACCAATCTTGACATTCGCAGAGGGCAATCAGCCCCAGCATTTT
>NA|TRBV20-1|TRBD2|TRBJ2-5
CSARSLAGTQETQYF
TGCAGTGCTAGATCCCTAGCGGGGACCCAAGAGACCCAGTACTTC
>NA|TRBV5-1|NA|TRBJ1-1
CDSSWTDMNTEAFF
TGCGACAGCAGCTGGACAGATATGAACACTGAAGCTTTCTTT
>few|TRBV11-2|NA|TRBJ2-1
CASSFLSVAGDEQFF
TGTGCCAGCAGCTTTCTCTCGGTAGCAGGCGATGAGCAGTTCTTC
>NA|TRBV5-1|NA|TRBJ2-3
CASSLGAPPDTQYF
TGCGCCAGCAGCTTAGGGGCACCCCCAGATACGCAGTATTTT
>NA|TRBV29-1|NA|TRBJ1-2
CSVYREGGYTF
TGCAGCGTTTACAGGGAAGGTGGCTACACCTTC
>NA|TRBV4-3|NA|TRBJ2-1
CASEWKFGSYNEQFF
TGCGCCAGCGAATGGAAGTTTGGCTCCTACAATGAGCAGTTCTTC
>NA|TRBV2|NA|TRBJ1-2
CASRPPGDLGYTF
TGTGCCAGCAGACCCCCCGGGGATCTTGGCTACACCTTC
>NA|TRBV5-4|TRBD1|TRBJ1-4
CASSLEQGKATNEKLFF
TGTGCCAGCAGCTTGGAACAGGGGAAAGCAACTAATGAAAAACTGTTTTTT
>few|TRBV21-1|NA|TRBJ2-2
CASIPLFF
TGTGCCAGCATCCCTCTGTTTTTT
>NA|TRBV7-9|NA|TRBJ2-7
CASSLVVIGNHEQYF
TGTGCCAGCAGCTTAGTTGTAATAGGGAATCACGAGCAGTACTTC
>NA|TRBV4-3|NA|TRBJ1-1
CASSQGRGREAFF
TGCGCCAGCAGCCAAGGGAGGGGTAGGGAAGCTTTCTTT
>few|TRBV7-2|NA|TRBJ2-7
CASSLAPGQAYEQYF
TGTGCCAGCAGCTTAGCCCCGGGCCAAGCCTACGAGCAGTACTTC
>NA|TRBV4-2|NA|TRBJ2-3
CASSQDHAGVDTQYF
TGTGCCAGCAGCCAAGATCATGCGGGTGTAGATACGCAGTATTTT
>NA|TRBV3-1|NA|TRBJ1-1
CASSSGWAEAFF
TGTGCCAGCAGCTCCGGGTGGGCTGAAGCTTTCTTT
>NA|TRBV7-2|NA|TRBJ2-5
CASNFGQTQETQYF
TGTGCCAGCAACTTTGGACAGACGCAAGAGACCCAGTACTTC
>NA|TRBV4-1|NA|TRBJ1-1
CASSQDSGQYTEAFF
TGCGCCAGCAGCCAAGATTCTGGACAGTACACTGAAGCTTTCTTT
>NA|TRBV15|TRBD1|TRBJ2-7
CATSMDRGYEQYF
TGTGCCACCAGCATGGACAGGGGCTACGAGCAGTACTTC
>NA|TRBV29-1|NA|TRBJ1-2
CSVEEPSCYTF
TGCAGCGTTGAAGAGCCGAGTTGCTACACCTTC